This TCR beta chain derives from a study of T cell changes during pregnancy in multiple sclerosis. This CDR3 region has 13 residues. V trimming: 0 bases; J trimming: 7 bases; junction bases outside the gene matches: 3. Germline V lookup: CDR1 SGHRS, CDR2 YFSETQ. Sequenced by immunoSEQ multiplex PCR; TCRdb stores in-frame clones only, minus some. This sample has more than 65,000 clones; about nine tenths occur once, and the top ten carry about 2%. This TCR was recovered from a female donor with multiple sclerosis, enrolled in a pregnancy study. V and J are TRBV5-1 and TRBJ1-2, with 7 bases identical to TRBD1. Specimen: peripheral blood, collected in the first trimester of pregnancy. The CDR3 is CASSLEGAGGYTF. CDR3 in DNA: TGCGCCAGCAGCTTGGAGGGGGCAGGTGGCTACACCTTC. Filled out from reference TRBV5-1 and TRBJ1-2, the complete variable domain reads KAGVTQTPRYLIKTRGQQVTLSCSPISGHRSVSWYQQTPGQGLQFLFEYFSETQRNKGNFPGRFSGRQFSNSRSEMNVSTLELGDSALYLCASSLEGAGGYTFGSGTRLTVV.